This record concerns one T cell receptor beta chain sequence. These data originate in a study of control samples from healthy donors and cancer patients. Profiling relied on immunoSEQ multiplex PCR, and the TCRdb table lists in-frame clones only, not all of them. Altogether roughly 130,000 clones are present, just over 90% being singletons, with the ten largest covering around 1.8%. CDR1 is KGHSH, CDR2 LQKENI, per germline. The length of the CDR3 is 15 residues. Trimming took 9 bases from V and 3 from J; bases not matched to a gene: 13. The source of this sequence is a man between 45 and 60 years old with head and neck cancer. The source material was PBMCs. The J gene is TRBJ1-1, the V gene TRBV18; 7 bases are shared with TRBD1. CDR3 residues: CASQQQGLLYTEAFF. The DNA of the CDR3 is TGTGCCAGTCAACAACAGGGGTTATTGTACACTGAAGCTTTCTTT. The entire variable domain, with the rest obtained from reference TRBV18 and TRBJ1-1, is as follows: NAGVMQNPRHLVRRRGQEARLRCSPMKGHSHVYWYRQLPEEGLKFMVYLQKENIIDESGMPKERFSAEFPKEGPSILRIQQVVRGDSAAYFCASQQQGLLYTEAFFGQGTRLTVV.